The 6 T cell receptor beta chains listed next were all sequenced from one sample in a study of blood T cell repertoires in COVID-19. The method was immunoSEQ multiplex PCR; TCRdb's version includes in-frame clones alone and lacks a portion of them. The repertoire includes around 53,000 clones, 90% to 95% of them detected once, and approximately 3% sits in the top ten. The specimen sequenced was peripheral blood. The source of these receptors is a human donor in a cohort sampled during active COVID-19.

This clone has a single count. The rearrangement uses TRBV18 and TRBJ2-1; TRBD1 aligns across 7 bases. Germline CDR1 reads KGHSH; CDR2 reads LQKENI. The CDR3 loop spans 15 amino acids. The trim removed 6 bases at V and 7 bases at J, leaving 12 bases unmatched. This CDR3 is CASSKEGADGNEQFF. The CDR3 bases are TGTGCCAGCTCCAAAGAGGGGGCTGATGGAAATGAGCAGTTCTTC. The variable domain in full, completed from reference TRBV18 and TRBJ2-1, reads NAGVMQNPRHLVRRRGQEARLRCSPMKGHSHVYWYRQLPEEGLKFMVYLQKENIIDESGMPKERFSAEFPKEGPSILRIQQVVRGDSAAYFCASSKEGADGNEQFFGPGTRLTVL.

This sequence joins TRBV24-1 and TRBJ2-6, with a tentative D call TRBD2 (5 bases). V lost 2 bases and J 2 bases, leaving 9 bases between the germline ends. Germline CDR1 reads KGHDR; CDR2 reads SFDVKD. The CDR3 length is 16 residues. CDR3: CATSDYRGAGANVLTF. The CDR3 DNA follows: TGTGCCACCAGTGATTATCGGGGAGCTGGGGCCAACGTCCTGACTTTC.

V gene TRBV28 combines with J gene TRBJ2-1, with D tentatively TRBD2 (5 bases). V was trimmed by 2 bases and J by 0 bases, leaving 8 bases between them. CDR3 size: 15 residues. The V gene's germline CDR1 is MDHEN and CDR2 SYDVKM. DNA for the CDR3: TGTGCCAGCAGTTTAGGTGCGGGCTCCTACAATGAGCAGTTCTTC. Translated, it gives CASSLGAGSYNEQFF.

The chain couples TRBV3-1 (or the pseudogene TRBV3-2) to TRBJ1-3; D is possibly TRBD1 (5 bases). V was trimmed by 2 bases and J by 6 bases, leaving 11 bases between them. The CDR3 runs 14 residues. Germline CDR1 is LGHDT and CDR2 is YNNKEL (reference sequence). The CDR3 DNA is TGTGCCAGCAGCCAACCTTCGGGGGAAAACACCATATATTTT. Translating it yields CASSQPSGENTIYF.

The J gene is TRBJ2-7, the V gene TRBV9, with a tentative D call TRBD1 (5 bases). Germline V lookup: CDR1 SGDLS, CDR2 YYNGEE. The CDR3 sequence is 13 residues long. V gave up 0 bases and J gave up 5 bases, with 9 bases separating them. The CDR3 is CASSVEGVNEQYF. For the CDR3, the DNA is TGTGCCAGCAGCGTAGAAGGGGTTAACGAGCAGTACTTC.

The rearrangement links TRBV19 to TRBJ1-2, with D unclear. CDR1 LNHDA and CDR2 SQIVND come from the germline V gene (reference sequence). The CDR3 has 22 amino acids. V gave up 0 bases and J gave up 2 bases, with 31 bases separating them. CDR3 residues: CASSIDRRKSHPTTEKNYGYTF. CDR3 sequence (DNA): TGTGCCAGTAGTATAGATAGGAGGAAGAGCCATCCAACGACCGAAAAAAACTATGGCTACACCTTC.